This entry lists 10 T cell receptor beta chains sequenced from one sample in a study of cytomegalovirus exposure and HLA in healthy donors. Use of 60 Vbeta and 13 Jbeta primers characterized the PCR. Produced via immunoSEQ multiplex PCR; TCRdb's table is partial and in-frame only. The sample lists around 140,000 clones, around 72% occurring once. The sequenced sample was PBMCs. These receptors all come from a woman under 30 in good health and CMV-seronegative.

CDR3 nucleotides: TGCGCCAGCAGCTCGGACATTTCCCGGGACAGGGTCTACAATGAGCAGTTCTTC. It codes for CASSSDISRDRVYNEQFF. The V gene is TRBV5-1, the J gene TRBJ2-1; TRBD1 aligns across 9 bases. From germline, CDR1 is SGHRS and CDR2 YFSETQ. The CDR3 runs to 18 residues. Trimming removed 3 bases from V and 3 bases from J; junction bases left unmatched: 13.

The V gene is TRBV7-6, the J gene TRBJ2-1; 12 bases map to TRBD2. Germline V CDR1 and CDR2: SGHVS, FNYEAQ. This CDR3 is 17 amino acids long. Trimming at V came to 5 bases and at J to 3 bases, leaving 8 bases not matched to a gene. The CDR3 coding sequence is TGTGCCAGCAGCGGCTCTAGCGGGAGGGCCGGCTACAATGAGCAGTTCTTC. It yields the protein CASSGSSGRAGYNEQFF.

The J gene is TRBJ1-1, the V gene TRBV9; D may be TRBD1 (5 bases). The CDR3 covers 13 residues. V shed 2 bases and J shed 5 bases, with 10 bases lying between them. The germline gives CDR1 SGDLS, CDR2 YYNGEE. CDR3 DNA sequence: TGTGCCAGCAGCGTGGGGGGAAGAACTGAAGCTTTCTTT. Its protein product is CASSVGGRTEAFF.

This chain's CDR3 is CASSPGGWYGYTF. DNA of the CDR3: TGTGCCAGTAGTCCTGGGGGGTGGTACGGCTACACCTTC. This chain joins TRBV19 and TRBJ1-2; a weak D match, TRBD1 (5 bases). In germline, CDR1 is LNHDA, CDR2 SQIVND (reference sequence). V shed 5 bases and J shed 8 bases, with 15 bases lying between them. The CDR3 runs 13 residues.

V gene TRBV2 combines with J gene TRBJ2-7, with TRBD2 matching 8 bases. This CDR3 spans 13 amino acids. The junction had 7 bases not matched to a gene; V was cut back by 5 bases and J by 7 bases. Per the germline V gene, CDR1 is SNHLY and CDR2 is FYNNEI. Here the CDR3 reads CASSSGLVGEQYF. In DNA form, the CDR3 reads TGTGCCAGCAGTTCGGGACTAGTGGGGGAGCAGTACTTC.

The chain uses TRBV7-9 and TRBJ2-1, with D maybe TRBD2 (6 bases). CDR1 and CDR2 from the germline V gene are SEHNR and FQNEAQ (reference sequence). The CDR3 is 15 residues long. The V end lost 0 bases, the J end lost 3 bases, and 9 bases lay between the germline ends. CDR3 loop: CASSLAGGNYNEQFF. CDR3 bases: TGTGCCAGCAGCTTAGCAGGCGGGAACTACAATGAGCAGTTCTTC.

J is TRBJ2-2 and V is TRBV27; 11 bases line up with TRBD2. The germline V gene encodes CDR1 MNHEY and CDR2 SMNVEV (reference sequence). V lost 8 bases to trimming and J lost 2 bases; unmatched junction nucleotides: 7. The CDR3 has 16 residues. CDR3 sequence: CASRSLAGGNTGELFF. As DNA, the CDR3 is TGTGCCAGCCGCTCCCTAGCGGGAGGCAACACCGGGGAGCTGTTTTTT.

The V gene is TRBV27, the J gene TRBJ1-4; TRBD1 is a possible D gene (6 bases). Trimming left V 3 bases short and J 7 bases short, with 15 bases between. Germline V gene sequence: CDR1 MNHEY, CDR2 SMNVEV (reference sequence). The CDR3 contains 15 residues. The CDR3 DNA sequence: TGTGCCAGCAGTTTGGAATGGCAGGGGCGTGAAAAACTGTTTTTT. Translating gives CASSLEWQGREKLFF.

The chain couples TRBV30 to TRBJ2-1; 12 bases map to TRBD1. V lost 1 base, J lost 6 bases, and 1 base stayed unmatched. Germline assignment: CDR1 GTSNPN and CDR2 SVGIG (reference sequence). This CDR3 spans 14 amino acids. CDR3 DNA sequence: TGTGCCTGGAGTGCGGGACAGGGGGCCAATGAGCAGTTCTTC. Translated, it gives CAWSAGQGANEQFF.

The V gene is TRBV4-2, the J gene TRBJ1-5; weak D call: TRBD1 (5 bases). Germline-derived CDR1 and CDR2 are LGHNA and YNFKEQ. CDR3 length: 13 amino acids. V lost 0 bases to trimming and J lost 6 bases, with 6 bases between them. The CDR3 reads CASSQDQGQPQHF. The CDR3 DNA follows: TGTGCCAGCAGCCAAGATCAGGGTCAGCCCCAGCATTTT.